This T cell receptor (beta chain) was recovered during a study of control samples from healthy donors and cancer patients. Sequencing was performed with immunoSEQ multiplex PCR; in TCRdb, only in-frame clones are kept and a portion is missing. The sample records more than 150,000 clones, 80% to 95% being singletons. The CDR3 is 16 residues long. V lost 5 bases and J lost 6; bases outside the gene matches: 12. Germline V gene data show CDR1 as SGHVS and CDR2 as FNYEAQ. The TCR originated in a man between 18 and 35 years old in good health. Sequencing was performed on blood. The chain joins TRBV7-6 to TRBJ2-1; 8 bases are a match to TRBD1. The CDR3 DNA reads TGTGCCAGCAGCCGGGACGCAGGGGGCGAAGGCAATGAGCAGTTCTTC. Its translation is CASSRDAGGEGNEQFF.